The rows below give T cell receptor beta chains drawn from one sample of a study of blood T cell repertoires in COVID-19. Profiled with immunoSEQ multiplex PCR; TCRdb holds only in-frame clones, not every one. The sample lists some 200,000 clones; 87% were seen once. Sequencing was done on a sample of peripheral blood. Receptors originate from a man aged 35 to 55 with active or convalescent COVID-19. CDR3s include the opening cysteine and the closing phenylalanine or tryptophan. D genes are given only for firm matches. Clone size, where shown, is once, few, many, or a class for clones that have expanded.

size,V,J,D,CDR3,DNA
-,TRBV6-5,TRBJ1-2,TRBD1,CASRDREAVYGYTF,TGTGCCAGCAGGGACAGGGAGGCAGTCTATGGCTACACCTTC
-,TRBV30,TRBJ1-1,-,CAWSVKSGTEAFF,TGTGCCTGGAGTGTAAAGAGCGGCACTGAAGCTTTCTTT
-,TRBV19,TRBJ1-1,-,CASSLRGNTEAFF,TGTGCCAGTAGTCTCCGGGGGAACACTGAAGCTTTCTTT
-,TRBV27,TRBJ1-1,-,CASSLSSGSIGTEAFF,TGTGCCAGCAGTTTATCTTCAGGGTCAATCGGAACTGAAGCTTTCTTT
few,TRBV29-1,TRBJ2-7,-,CSVRFPLYEQYF,TGCAGCGTTCGCTTCCCCCTATACGAGCAGTACTTC
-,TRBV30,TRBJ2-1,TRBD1,CAWSKGQGGTGRNEQFF,TGTGCCTGGAGTAAGGGACAGGGAGGCACAGGACGGAATGAGCAGTTCTTC
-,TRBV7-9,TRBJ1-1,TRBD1,CASSLSEWGTVNTEAFF,TGTGCCAGCAGCTTAAGTGAGTGGGGGACAGTGAACACTGAAGCTTTCTTT
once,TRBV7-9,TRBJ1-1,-,CASSSLAENTEAFF,TGTGCCAGCAGCTCCCTAGCGGAGAACACTGAAGCTTTCTTT
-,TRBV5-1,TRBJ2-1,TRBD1,CASSPGTGVYEQFF,TGCGCCAGCAGCCCTGGGACAGGGGTCTATGAGCAGTTCTTC
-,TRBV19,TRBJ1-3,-,CASSTRDTSGNTIYF,TGTGCCAGTAGTACCAGGGACACCTCTGGAAACACCATATATTTT
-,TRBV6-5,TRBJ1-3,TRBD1,CASSRQGGNTIYF,TGTGCCAGCAGCCGACAGGGTGGAAACACCATATATTTT
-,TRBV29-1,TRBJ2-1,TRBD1,CSVEGGTGKYNEQFF,TGCAGCGTTGAAGGCGGGACAGGGAAATACAATGAGCAGTTCTTC
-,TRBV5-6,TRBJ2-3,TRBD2,CASSSAGTSGADTQYF,TGTGCCAGCAGCTCAGCCGGGACTAGCGGGGCGGATACGCAGTATTTT
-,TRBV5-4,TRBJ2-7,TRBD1,CASSHAGTVSEQYF,TGTGCCAGCAGCCACGCCGGGACAGTGAGCGAGCAGTACTTC
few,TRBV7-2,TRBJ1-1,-,CASSLSTGGAEAFF,TGTGCCAGCAGCTTAAGCACAGGAGGGGCTGAAGCTTTCTTT
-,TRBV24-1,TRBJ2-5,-,CATSEGGGAQETQYF,TGTGCCACCAGTGAAGGCGGCGGGGCCCAAGAGACCCAGTACTTC
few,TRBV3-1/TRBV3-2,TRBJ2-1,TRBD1,CASSQVLSGTGHSHEQFF,TGTGCCAGCAGCCAAGTTCTTTCCGGGACAGGGCATAGTCATGAGCAGTTCTTC
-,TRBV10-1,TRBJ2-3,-,CASSGDTSVDTQYF,TGCGCCAGCAGCGGGGACACCTCGGTGGATACGCAGTATTTT
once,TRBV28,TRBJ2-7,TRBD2,CASSRTSGGYEQYF,TGTGCCAGCAGCCGCACTAGCGGGGGCTACGAGCAGTACTTC
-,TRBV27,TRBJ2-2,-,CASSLSRNTGELFF,TGTGCCAGCAGTTTATCTAGGAACACCGGGGAGCTGTTTTTT
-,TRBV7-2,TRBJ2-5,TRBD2,CASSFASGGGETQYF,TGTGCCAGCAGCTTCGCTAGCGGGGGGGGAGAGACCCAGTACTTC
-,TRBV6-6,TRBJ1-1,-,CASSSVRGSEAFF,TGTGCCAGCAGTTCCGTCAGGGGTTCTGAAGCTTTCTTT
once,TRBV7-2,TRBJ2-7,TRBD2,CASSREASGRYEQYF,TGTGCCAGCAGCCGGGAGGCTAGCGGACGATACGAGCAGTACTTC
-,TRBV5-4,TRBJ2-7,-,CASSFSVQGSYEQYF,TGTGCCAGCAGCTTCTCTGTCCAGGGATCCTACGAGCAGTACTTC
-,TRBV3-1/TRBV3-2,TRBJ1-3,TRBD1,CASSPRQGSNSGNTIYF,TGTGCCAGCAGCCCTCGACAGGGCTCAAACTCTGGAAACACCATATATTTT
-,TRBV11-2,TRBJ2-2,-,CASSLDVRQRGELFF,TGTGCCAGCAGCTTAGACGTACGACAGCGCGGGGAGCTGTTTTTT
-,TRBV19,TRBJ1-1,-,CASSNRGTTEAFF,TGTGCCAGTAGTAATCGGGGAACAACTGAAGCTTTCTTT
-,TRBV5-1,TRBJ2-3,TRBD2,CASSPGASGETDTQYF,TGCGCCAGCAGCCCCGGGGCTAGCGGGGAGACAGATACGCAGTATTTT
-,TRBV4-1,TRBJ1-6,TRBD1,CASSQVGQSAGGGNSPLHF,TGCGCCAGCAGCCAAGTGGGACAGTCGGCAGGGGGCGGTAATTCACCCCTCCACTTT
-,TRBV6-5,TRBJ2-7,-,CASSLYRDKSYEQYF,TGTGCCAGCAGCCTGTACCGGGACAAGTCCTACGAGCAGTACTTC
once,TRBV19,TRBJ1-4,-,CASSKNSVGQINEKLFF,TGTGCCAGTAGTAAAAATTCCGTCGGACAGATAAATGAAAAACTGTTTTTT
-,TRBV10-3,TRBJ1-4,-,CAISESTRGTNEKLFF,TGTGCCATCAGTGAGTCGACTCGGGGTACGAACGAAAAACTGTTTTTT
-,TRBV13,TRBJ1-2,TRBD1,CASSTSAPGQGAFNYGYTF,TGTGCCAGCAGCACCAGTGCCCCGGGACAGGGGGCTTTTAACTATGGCTACACCTTC
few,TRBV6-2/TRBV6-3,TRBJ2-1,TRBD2,CASSYPTSGVYNEQFF,TGTGCCAGCAGTTACCCCACTAGCGGAGTATACAATGAGCAGTTCTTC
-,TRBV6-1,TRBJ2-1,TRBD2,CASSEVRGGSSYNEQFF,TGTGCCAGCAGTGAAGTCCGCGGCGGGAGCTCCTACAATGAGCAGTTCTTC
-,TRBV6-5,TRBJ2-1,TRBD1,CASSSRGRFASEQFF,TGTGCCAGCAGTAGCAGGGGGCGATTCGCTAGCGAGCAGTTCTTC